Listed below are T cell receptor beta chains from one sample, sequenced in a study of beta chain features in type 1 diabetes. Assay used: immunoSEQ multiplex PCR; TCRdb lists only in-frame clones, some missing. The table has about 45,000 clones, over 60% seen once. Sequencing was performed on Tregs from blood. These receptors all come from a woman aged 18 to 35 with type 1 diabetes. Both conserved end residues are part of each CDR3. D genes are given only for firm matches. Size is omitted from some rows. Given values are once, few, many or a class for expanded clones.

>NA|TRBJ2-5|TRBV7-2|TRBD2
CASSPGTSLQQYF
TGTGCCAGCAGCCCGGGGACTAGCCTACAGCAGTACTTC
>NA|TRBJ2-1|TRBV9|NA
CASSVAGSANEQFF
TGTGCCAGCAGCGTGGCGGGCTCCGCCAATGAGCAGTTCTTC
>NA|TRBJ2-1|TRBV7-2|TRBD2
CASSQRGTSGSNERFF
TGTGCCAGCAGCCAACGAGGGACTAGCGGGAGTAATGAGCGGTTCTTC
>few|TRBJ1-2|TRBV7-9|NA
CASSPNRDSGYTF
TGTGCCAGCAGCCCAAATAGAGACTCTGGCTACACCTTC
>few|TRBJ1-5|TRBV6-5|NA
CASSPTTGSNQPQHF
TGTGCCAGCAGTCCTACCACAGGGTCGAATCAGCCCCAGCATTTT
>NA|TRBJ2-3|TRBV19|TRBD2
CASSIFTSGTDTQYF
TGTGCCAGTAGTATCTTTACTAGCGGCACAGATACGCAGTATTTT
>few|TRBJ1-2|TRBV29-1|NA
CSVMTGIGYGYTF
TGCAGCGTTATGACAGGAATCGGCTATGGCTACACCTTC
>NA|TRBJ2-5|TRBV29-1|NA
CSVLPTLDTQYF
TGCAGCGTTCTCCCTACCCTAGACACCCAGTACTTC
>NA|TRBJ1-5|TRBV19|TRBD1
CASSIGLGQYNQPQHF
TGTGCCAGTAGTATAGGCCTGGGACAGTACAATCAGCCCCAGCATTTT
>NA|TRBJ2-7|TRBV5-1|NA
CASSKDNSYEQYF
TGCGCCAGCAGCAAGGACAACTCCTACGAGCAGTACTTC
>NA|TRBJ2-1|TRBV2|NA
CASSGGWTRLVYNEQFF
TGTGCCAGCAGTGGGGGTTGGACTCGCCTCGTGTACAATGAGCAGTTCTTC
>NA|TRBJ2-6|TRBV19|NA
CAGGAGHSGANVLTF
TGTGCCGGCGGGGCCGGGCACTCTGGGGCCAACGTCCTGACTTTC
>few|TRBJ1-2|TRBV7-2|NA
CASSLVQGGYGYTF
TGTGCCAGCAGCTTAGTGCAGGGAGGCTATGGCTACACCTTC
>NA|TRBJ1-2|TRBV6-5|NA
CASSIGGGYGYTF
TGTGCCAGCAGTATAGGGGGGGGATATGGCTACACCTTC
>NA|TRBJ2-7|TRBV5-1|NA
CASSLRQVTAYEQYF
TGCGCCAGCAGCTTAAGACAGGTTACCGCCTACGAGCAGTACTTC
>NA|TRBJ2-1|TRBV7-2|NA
CASSFAGVRNEQFF
TGTGCCAGCAGCTTCGCCGGAGTAAGGAATGAGCAGTTCTTC
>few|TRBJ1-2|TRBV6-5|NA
CASSYGEISVYGYTF
TGTGCCAGCAGTTACGGGGAGATAAGTGTTTATGGCTACACCTTC
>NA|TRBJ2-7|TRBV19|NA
CASSATASGVYEQYF
TGTGCCAGTAGTGCGACTGCCTCGGGAGTGTACGAGCAGTACTTC
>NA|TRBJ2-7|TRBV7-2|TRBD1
CASSLVGTGGFEQYF
TGTGCCAGCAGCTTAGTTGGGACAGGGGGCTTCGAGCAGTACTTC
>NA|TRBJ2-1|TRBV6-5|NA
CASSYRGSYNEQFF
TGTGCCAGCAGTTACCGCGGGTCCTACAATGAGCAGTTCTTC
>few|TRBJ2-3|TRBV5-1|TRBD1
CASRQGRSTDTQYF
TGCGCCAGCCGACAGGGACGGAGCACAGATACGCAGTATTTT
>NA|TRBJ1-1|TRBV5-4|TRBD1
CASSLGTGVLGAFF
TGTGCCAGCAGCTTGGGGACAGGGGTGTTGGGGGCTTTCTTT
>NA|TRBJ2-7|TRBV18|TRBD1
CASSPPGQGSYEQYF
TGTGCCAGCTCACCCCCGGGACAGGGTTCCTACGAGCAGTACTTC
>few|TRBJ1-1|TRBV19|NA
CASSIKGGLTIPNTEAFF
TGTGCCAGTAGTATCAAGGGTGGACTGACGATCCCGAACACTGAAGCTTTCTTT
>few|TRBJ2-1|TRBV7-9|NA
CASSPSLTEQFF
TGTGCCAGCAGCCCAAGCCTTACTGAGCAGTTCTTC
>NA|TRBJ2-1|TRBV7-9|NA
CASSLDSVSNEQFF
TGTGCCAGCAGCTTAGATAGTGTTAGCAATGAGCAGTTCTTC
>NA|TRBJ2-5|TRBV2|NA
CASSASRGETQYF
TGTGCCAGCAGTGCGTCCAGGGGAGAGACCCAGTACTTC
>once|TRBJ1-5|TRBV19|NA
CASSIQGPNQPQHF
TGTGCCAGTAGTATACAGGGGCCCAATCAGCCCCAGCATTTT
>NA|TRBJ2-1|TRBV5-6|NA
CASSLWGTPAYNEQFF
TGTGCCAGCAGCTTGTGGGGGACTCCCGCTTACAATGAGCAGTTCTTC
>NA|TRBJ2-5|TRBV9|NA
CASSVAGAETQYF
TGTGCCAGCAGCGTAGCCGGTGCGGAGACCCAGTACTTC
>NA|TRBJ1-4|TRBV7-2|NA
CASSLHLGTLVFF
TGTGCCAGCAGCTTACATCTCGGGACTCTAGTGTTTTTT
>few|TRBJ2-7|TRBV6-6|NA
CASSYLMGLLSGQYF
TGTGCCAGCAGTTACTTGATGGGACTCCTCAGCGGGCAGTACTTC
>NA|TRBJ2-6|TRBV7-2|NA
CASSFHSGANVLTF
TGTGCCAGCAGCTTCCACTCTGGGGCCAACGTCCTGACTTTC
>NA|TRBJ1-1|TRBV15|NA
CATSREPQGEAFF
TGTGCCACCAGCAGAGAACCCCAGGGGGAAGCTTTCTTT
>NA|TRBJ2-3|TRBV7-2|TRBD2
CASSFQGTSGSMYTQYF
TGTGCCAGCAGCTTCCAGGGGACTAGCGGGAGTATGTATACGCAGTATTTT
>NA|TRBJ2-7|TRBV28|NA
CASTPGAGRGYEQYF
TGTGCCAGCACCCCCGGGGCAGGCCGGGGGTACGAGCAGTACTTC
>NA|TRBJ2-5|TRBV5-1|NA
CASSLRARETQYF
TGCGCCAGCAGCTTGCGTGCGAGAGAGACCCAGTACTTC
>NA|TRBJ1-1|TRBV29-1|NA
CSVHKGGAEAFF
TGCAGCGTTCATAAGGGAGGGGCTGAAGCTTTCTTT
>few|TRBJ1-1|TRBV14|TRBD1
CASSYNSGQGETEAFF
TGTGCCAGCAGCTATAATTCGGGACAGGGGGAAACTGAAGCTTTCTTT
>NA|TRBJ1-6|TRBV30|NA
CAWIERSSYNSPLHF
TGTGCCTGGATAGAGCGGAGCTCCTATAATTCACCCCTCCACTTT
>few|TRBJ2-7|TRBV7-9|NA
CASSSPRAVISYEQYF
TGTGCCAGCAGCTCGCCCCGAGCGGTCATCTCATACGAGCAGTACTTC
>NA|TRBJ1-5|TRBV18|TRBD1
CASSPRQGSDQPQHF
TGTGCCAGCTCACCGAGACAGGGGTCCGATCAGCCCCAGCATTTT
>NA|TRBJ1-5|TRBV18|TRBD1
CASSPGGQGRQPQHF
TGTGCCAGCTCACCAGGAGGACAGGGGCGTCAGCCCCAGCATTTT
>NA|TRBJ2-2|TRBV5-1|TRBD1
CASSDRRGGELFF
TGCGCCAGCTCGGACAGGCGAGGCGGGGAGCTGTTTTTT
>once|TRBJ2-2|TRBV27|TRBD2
CATSGGLASGELFF
TGTGCCACCTCCGGGGGACTAGCCTCCGGGGAGCTGTTTTTT
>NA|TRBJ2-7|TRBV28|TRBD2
CASRTSGNTYEQYF
TGTGCCAGCAGGACTAGCGGGAATACCTACGAGCAGTACTTC
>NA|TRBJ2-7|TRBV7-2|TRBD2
CASSWSGGISYEQYF
TGTGCCAGCAGCTGGAGCGGGGGGATCTCCTACGAGCAGTACTTC
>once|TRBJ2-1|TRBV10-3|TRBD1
CAISPLQGVRENEQFF
TGTGCCATCAGTCCATTACAGGGGGTGAGGGAGAATGAGCAGTTCTTC